This TCR beta chain derives from a study of T-cell reconstitution after alpha-beta-depleted transplantation in children. Unique molecular identifiers were used to barcode this TCRbeta library. In TCRdb, the PCR reads were re-called with MiXCR into one record per CDR3 protein. Among 450,000 to 600,000 distinct CDR3 sequences listed, roughly 33% were seen once. Trimming shortened V by 3 bases and J by 6 bases, and 12 bases separated the two germline ends. This CDR3 has 14 residues. In germline, CDR1 is MDHEN, CDR2 SYDVKM. The sequence was collected from a human donor who donated a stem cell graft to a child with aplastic anemia. The sequenced sample was PBMCs from the stem cell graft donor, obtained from the stem cell graft. The chain recombines TRBV28 with TRBJ1-5, with a weak D call TRBD1 (6 bases). The CDR3 loop is CASSFVGGGQPQHF. The CDR3 nucleotides read TGTGCCAGCAGTTTTGTAGGGGGTGGTCAGCCCCAGCATTTT. Supplemented by reference TRBV28 and TRBJ1-5, the full variable domain reads DVKVTQSSRYLVKRTGEKVFLECVQDMDHENMFWYRQDPGLGLRLIYFSYDVKMKEKGDIPEGYSVSREKKERFSLILESASTNQTSMYLCASSFVGGGQPQHFGDGTRLSIL.